The T cell receptor beta chain under discussion was sequenced for a study of blood T cell repertoires in COVID-19 (dated by TCRdb to the early 2020s). Regarding the research as a whole: The collaborator samples originated in the United States, Italy and Spain and spanned the acute and convalescent phases of COVID-19. Where available, HLA class I and class II types were taken from metadata supplied by the sample provider and were not determined by assay-based typing. The repertoires were made available in a free public database intended to serve as a resource for research on the immune response to SARS-CoV-2. Deeply sampled blood TCRbeta repertoires from subjects exposed to, actively infected with, or recovered from COVID-19 were included in the dataset. Samples were obtained from the ongoing ImmuneRACE study (first 160 participants) and from 1,000 to 1,500 subjects provided by 6 global collaborators. The material from the prospective study consisted of cDNA or gDNA derived from T cells, B-cell-depleted T cells, or PBMCs. Sample metadata almost always included a de-identified subject ID, COVID-19 status, age in years and sex. Broader findings and caveats from the paper: The quantity of clinical and demographic metadata differed by source and by participant and was supplied without curation.

Enrolling through a virtual design, the prospective study's participants ranged in age from about 18 to 89 years and lived across about two dozen United States geographic areas. In the prospective study, cohorts were assigned on the basis of participant-reported clinical history obtained from a screening survey and a study questionnaire. ImmuneRACE Cohort 3 recovered participants were defined by two consecutive negative NP/OP PCR tests, healthcare professional clearance, or symptom resolution. In the prospective study, whole blood, serum and a nasopharyngeal or oropharyngeal swab were collected from each participant by mobile phlebotomists. Prospective study participants could optionally give additional blood draws and questionnaires over an approximately 2-month period. Prospective study blood samples were shipped either frozen or at room temperature before DNA extraction. TCRbeta CDR3 regions were amplified from genomic DNA by means of the immunoSEQ Assay, a bias-controlled multiplex PCR. As for the original processing: Nucleated cell counts per sample were estimated from amplification of reference gene primers within the assay. Sequence reads were collapsed and filtered to measure the absolute abundance of every unique TCRbeta CDR3 rearrangement. For each sample, productive Simpson clonality was calculated by taking the square root of Simpson's diversity index across productive rearrangements. In its TCRdb copy, this immuneACCESS table keeps in-frame sequences only and misses some clones. Where compared with another copy, unresolved V genes explain less than half of these, and the others have no known cause. The V and J calls and clone size come from that table; D and trimming were worked out from the DNA. The sample contains 150,000 to 200,000 clones, 60% to 80% of them found a single time. The top ten hold about 18% of the sample.

This clone appeared once. Its antigen has not been determined. No qualities accompany the bases; no much larger clone lies one base away. V ends up 3 bases short and J 9 bases short, with an unmatched junction base count of 4. According to the germline V gene, CDR1 reads SGHTA and CDR2 reads FQGNSA. CDR3 length: 13 amino acids, cysteine to phenylalanine. The CDR3 DNA has 39 bases and is translated from base 1. The sequenced sample consisted of PBMCs or T cells enriched from blood (not recorded which). The sequence was obtained from a woman aged 50 to 60 who had recovered from COVID-19. The V and J segments used are TRBV7-2 and TRBJ2-1; 8 middle bases align to TRBD2. The sequenced DNA is TGTGCCAGCAGCTTGGGACTAGTGGGTGAGCAGTTCTTC. Translated, it reads CASSLGLVGEQFF.